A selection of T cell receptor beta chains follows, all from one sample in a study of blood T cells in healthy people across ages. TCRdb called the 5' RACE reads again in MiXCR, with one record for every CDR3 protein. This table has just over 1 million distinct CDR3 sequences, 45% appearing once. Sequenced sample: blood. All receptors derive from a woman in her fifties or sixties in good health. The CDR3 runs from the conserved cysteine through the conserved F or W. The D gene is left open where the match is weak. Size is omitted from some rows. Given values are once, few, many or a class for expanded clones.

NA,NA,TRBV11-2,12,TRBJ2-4,TGTGCCAGCAGCTTAGGAGATTCTAAGCAGTACTTC,CASSLGDSKQYF
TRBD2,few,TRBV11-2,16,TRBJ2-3,TGTGCCAGCAGCTTAAATAGAAGCGGGAGAAGAGATACGCAGTATTTT,CASSLNRSGRRDTQYF
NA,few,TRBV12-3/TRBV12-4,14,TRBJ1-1,TGTGCCAGCAGTGTGCGGGGGGCAAGGACTGAAGCTTTCTTT,CASSVRGARTEAFF
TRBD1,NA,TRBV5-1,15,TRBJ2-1,TGCGCCAGCAGCTGGACAGGGGTGATCTGCAATGAGCAGTTCTTC,CASSWTGVICNEQFF
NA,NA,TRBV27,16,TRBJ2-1,TGTGCCAGCAGTCCGGTAGCGAGATACTCCTACAATGAGCAGTTCTTC,CASSPVARYSYNEQFF
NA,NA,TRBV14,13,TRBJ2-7,TGTGCCAGCCGAAAAGAAACTTCCTACGAGCAGTACTTC,CASRKETSYEQYF
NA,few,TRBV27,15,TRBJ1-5,TGTGCCAGCAGTTTAGCGGGATTTTCGAATCAGCCCCAGCATTTT,CASSLAGFSNQPQHF
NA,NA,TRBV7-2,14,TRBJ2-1,TGTGCCAGCAGCTCGGTTTACAGGGACCATGAGCAGTTCTTC,CASSSVYRDHEQFF
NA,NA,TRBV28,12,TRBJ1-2,TGTGCCAGCATGAGGCAGGGAGAAGGCTACACCTTC,CASMRQGEGYTF
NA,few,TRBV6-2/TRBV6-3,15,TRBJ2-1,TGTGCCAGCAGTTACCGCCCTCTTGGTTCCAATGAGCAGTTCTTC,CASSYRPLGSNEQFF
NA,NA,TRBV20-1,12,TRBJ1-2,TGCAGTCCCACGGCGGGGGCTGGTGGCTACACCTTC,CSPTAGAGGYTF
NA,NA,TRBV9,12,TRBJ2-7,TGTGCCACGGAGGTTTTTACAGGCGAGCAGTACTTC,CATEVFTGEQYF
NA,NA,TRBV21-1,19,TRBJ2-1,TGTGCCAGCAGCAAGGGAGCCACGACTAGCGGGAGGGGCATCAATGAGCAGTTCTTC,CASSKGATTSGRGINEQFF
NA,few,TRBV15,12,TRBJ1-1,TGTGCCACCAGCAGACCTACAGGTGAAGCTTTCTTT,CATSRPTGEAFF
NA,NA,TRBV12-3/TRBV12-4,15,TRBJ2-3,TGTGCCAGCAGTTACCAGATATGGGGCACAGATACGCAGTATTTT,CASSYQIWGTDTQYF
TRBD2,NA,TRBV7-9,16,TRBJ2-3,TGTGCCAGCAGCCCCCGACTAGCGGGTAGTTCAGATACGCAGTATTTT,CASSPRLAGSSDTQYF
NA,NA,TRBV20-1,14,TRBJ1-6,TGCAGTGCTAGCACCGTAGGAGTTCATTCACCCCTCCACTTT,CSASTVGVHSPLHF
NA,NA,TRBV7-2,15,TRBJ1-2,TGTGCCAGCAGCCCGGGGGGGTCCTCGACCTATGGCTACACCTTC,CASSPGGSSTYGYTF
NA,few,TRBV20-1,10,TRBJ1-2,TGCAGTGCTCAAAAAGATGGCTACACCTTC,CSAQKDGYTF
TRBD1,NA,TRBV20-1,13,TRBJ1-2,TGCAGTGCTACGGACAGGGGCACCAGTGGCTACACCTTC,CSATDRGTSGYTF
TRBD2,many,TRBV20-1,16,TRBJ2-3,TGCAGTGCTAGGCCCGAACTAGCGGGATCCGGGGATACGCAGTATTTT,CSARPELAGSGDTQYF
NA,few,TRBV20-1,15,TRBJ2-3,TGCAGTGCTAGATGGGGCGGCATCGGCACAGATACGCAGTATTTT,CSARWGGIGTDTQYF
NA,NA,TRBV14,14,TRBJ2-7,TGTGCCAGCAGCCATCGGGACCGTTCCTACGAGCAGTACTTC,CASSHRDRSYEQYF
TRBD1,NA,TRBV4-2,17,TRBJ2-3,TGTGCCAGCAGCCAAGATCGGAACAGGGGCCTAACAGATACGCAGTATTTT,CASSQDRNRGLTDTQYF
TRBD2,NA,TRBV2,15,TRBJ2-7,TGTGCCAGCAAGACTAGCCTTACTCTTCCCTACGAGCAGTACTTC,CASKTSLTLPYEQYF
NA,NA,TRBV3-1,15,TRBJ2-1,TGTGCCAGCAGCCAAGGCGTAGGGGGAAAGGGTGAGCAGTTCTTC,CASSQGVGGKGEQFF
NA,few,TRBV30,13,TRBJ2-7,TGTGCCTGGAGAGGGGGACGCTCCTACGAGCAGTACTTC,CAWRGGRSYEQYF
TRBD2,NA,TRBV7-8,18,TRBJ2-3,TGTGCCAGCAGCTTAAGTCTAGCGGGAGGGTCGAGCACAGATACGCAGTATTTT,CASSLSLAGGSSTDTQYF
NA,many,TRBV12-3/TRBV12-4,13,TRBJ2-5,TGTGCCAGCAGCGTAGGGAGCTTGGAGACCCAGTACTTC,CASSVGSLETQYF
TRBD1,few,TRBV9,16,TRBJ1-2,TGTGCCAGCAGCGTAGGTGGTCGACAGGGGTACGGAGGCTACACCTTC,CASSVGGRQGYGGYTF
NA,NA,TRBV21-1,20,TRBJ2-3,TGTGCCAGCAGCAAAAACCACAACCCCAACCCGGGACGGACCACAGATACGCAGTATTTT,CASSKNHNPNPGRTTDTQYF
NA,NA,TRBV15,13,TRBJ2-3,TGTGCCACCAGCAGAGATCGGGTAGATACGCAGTATTTT,CATSRDRVDTQYF
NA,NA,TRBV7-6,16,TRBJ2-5,TGTGCCAGCAGTCGAGGGGGAGGGAGGGCTTTGGAGACCCAGTACTTC,CASSRGGGRALETQYF
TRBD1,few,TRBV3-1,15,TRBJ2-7,TGTGCCAGCAGCCAAAGAGGCAGGGGGCGATTCGAGCAGTACTTC,CASSQRGRGRFEQYF
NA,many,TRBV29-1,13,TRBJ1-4,TGCAGCGTTGCCGCGGGATCGGGAGAAAAACTGTTTTTT,CSVAAGSGEKLFF
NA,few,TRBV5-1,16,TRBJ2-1,TGCGCCAGCAGCTTGGCCTCGGCGTTCTCCTACAATGAGCAGTTCTTC,CASSLASAFSYNEQFF
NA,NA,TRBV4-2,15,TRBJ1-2,TGTGCCAGCAGCCAAGCGAGAGCCGAACCCTATGGCTACACCTTC,CASSQARAEPYGYTF
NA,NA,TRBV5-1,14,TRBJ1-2,TGCGCCAGCAGCTTAGAGCTTACAGGCTATGGCTACACCTTC,CASSLELTGYGYTF
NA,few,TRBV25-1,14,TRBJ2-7,TGTGCCAGCAGTGAATGGGGGGACAGTTACGAGCAGTACTTC,CASSEWGDSYEQYF
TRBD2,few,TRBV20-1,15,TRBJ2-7,TGCAGTGCTAATCCGGGACTAGCGGACTCCTACGAGCAGTACTTC,CSANPGLADSYEQYF
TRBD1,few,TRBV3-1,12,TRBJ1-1,TGTGCCAGCAGCCTCGGACAGGGACAAACTTTCTTT,CASSLGQGQTFF
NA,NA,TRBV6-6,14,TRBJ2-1,TGTGCCAGCAGCTCTAGTGGGACTCCCAATGAGCAGTTCTTC,CASSSSGTPNEQFF